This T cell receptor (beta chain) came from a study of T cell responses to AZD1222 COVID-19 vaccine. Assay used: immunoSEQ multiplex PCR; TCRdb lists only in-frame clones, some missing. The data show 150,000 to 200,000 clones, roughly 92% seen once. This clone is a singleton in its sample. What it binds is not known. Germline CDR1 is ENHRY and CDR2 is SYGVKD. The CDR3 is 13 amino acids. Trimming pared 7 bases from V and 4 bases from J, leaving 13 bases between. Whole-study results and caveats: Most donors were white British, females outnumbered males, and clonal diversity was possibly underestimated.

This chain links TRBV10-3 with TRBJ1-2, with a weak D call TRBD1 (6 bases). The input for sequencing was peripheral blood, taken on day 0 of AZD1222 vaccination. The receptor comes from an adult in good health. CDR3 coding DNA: TGTGCCATCAAGGGGGGAGTTGGCTATGGCTACACCTTC. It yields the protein CAIKGGVGYGYTF.